The clone carrying this T cell receptor beta chain was counted a few times. Its antigen is unknown. Trimming removed 0 bases at V and 0 bases at J, with 15 bases between. Germline loops: CDR1 LGHNA, CDR2 YNFKEQ. This CDR3 has 17 amino acids. This entry is derived from a study of T-cell memory formation after mild COVID-19. Overall study findings and caveats: A second wave expanding day 15 to 37 was CD4+-biased; contracting clones were balanced. Cross-reactive memory seemingly joined, as some responding clones were found in pre-infection memory.

TCRdb re-called the 5' RACE reads through MiXCR, storing one row per CDR3 protein. The sample records roughly 170,000 distinct CDR3 sequences, about 22% being singletons. V and J are TRBV4-2 and TRBJ2-7; D might be TRBD2 (7 bases). Material: PBMCs or a T cell subset sorted from them (not recorded which). This sequence was found in an adult woman who had mild COVID-19 (a few samples of this study predate the infection). Cell type and time point are not known. CDR3 amino acids: CASSQDLGGASSYEQYF. DNA of the CDR3: TGTGCCAGCAGCCAAGATCTAGGGGGGGCGAGCTCCTACGAGCAGTACTTC.